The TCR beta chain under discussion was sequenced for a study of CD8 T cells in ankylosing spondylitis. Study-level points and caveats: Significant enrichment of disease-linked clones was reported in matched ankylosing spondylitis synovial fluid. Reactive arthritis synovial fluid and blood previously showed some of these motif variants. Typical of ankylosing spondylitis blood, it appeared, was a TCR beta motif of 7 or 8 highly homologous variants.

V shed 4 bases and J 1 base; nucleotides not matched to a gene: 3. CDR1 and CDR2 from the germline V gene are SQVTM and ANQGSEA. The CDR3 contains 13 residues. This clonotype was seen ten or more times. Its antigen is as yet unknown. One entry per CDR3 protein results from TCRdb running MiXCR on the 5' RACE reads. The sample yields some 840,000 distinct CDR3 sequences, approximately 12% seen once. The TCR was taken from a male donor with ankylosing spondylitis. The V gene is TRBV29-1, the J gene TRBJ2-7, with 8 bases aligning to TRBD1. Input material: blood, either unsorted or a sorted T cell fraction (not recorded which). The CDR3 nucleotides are TGCAGCGTTGTGGACAGGGTTTCCTACGAGCAGTACTTC. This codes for CSVVDRVSYEQYF.